The 4 T cell receptor beta chains given below trace back to one sample, sequenced in a study of T cells after yellow fever vaccination (dated by TCRdb to between 2019 and 2020). The sample's treatment or condition, from its label and the paper: live attenuated yellow fever vaccine strain. Library preparation used 5' RACE. The reads were generated on an Illumina HiSeq 2500. TCRdb applied fastp at Q25 and MiXCR to the public reads, then kept only in-frame beta chains. For every CDR3 protein sequence, its rows merge into one entry that carries the most common genes and DNA. Counted in this sample were about 350,000 distinct CDR3 sequences; approximately 10% of them appeared once. The ten largest clonotypes hold 18% of the sample. The specimen comprised PBMCs, sampled on the day of the first yellow fever vaccination. The receptors shown here come from a man in his late teens or twenties who received the YFV17D yellow fever vaccine.

The chain recombines TRBV27 with TRBJ2-4; D is undetermined. This CDR3 comprises 17 residues. The V gene's germline CDR1 is MNHEY and CDR2 SMNVEV (reference sequence). V dropped 3 bases and J dropped 0 bases, with 15 bases sitting between them. The CDR3 loop reads CASSLSPYGLAKNIQYF. CDR3 bases: TGTGCCAGCAGTTTGTCCCCCTACGGGTTAGCCAAAAACATTCAGTACTTC.

The V and J genes are TRBV12-3 or TRBV12-4 and TRBJ2-1; 12 positions agree with TRBD2. The V and J ends lost 7 bases and 2 bases, in that order; junction bases with no gene match: 3. The CDR3 has 15 amino acids. The CDR3 protein is CASTASGGAYNEQFF. CDR3 nucleotides: TGTGCCAGCACCGCTAGCGGGGGGGCCTACAATGAGCAGTTCTTC.

The rearrangement joins TRBV20-1 to TRBJ1-4; D is possibly TRBD1 (6 bases). The CDR3 is 13 residues long. Looked up from germline, CDR1 is DFQATT and CDR2 is SNEGSKA (reference sequence). V was trimmed by 0 bases and J by 10 bases, leaving 12 bases between them. CDR3 nucleotides: TGCAGTGCTAGAGATGTGCCAGGGGCAAAACTGTTTTTT. It codes for CSARDVPGAKLFF.

This chain joins TRBV20-1 and TRBJ2-7; 8 positions match TRBD1. From germline, CDR1 is DFQATT and CDR2 SNEGSKA (reference sequence). The CDR3 sequence is 12 residues long. The junction had 2 bases not matched to a gene; V was cut back by 5 bases and J by 2 bases. The CDR3 reads CSAGTGTYEQYF. The DNA of the CDR3 is TGCAGTGCTGGGACAGGAACCTACGAGCAGTACTTC.